This TCR beta chain was sequenced during a study of radiotherapy plus CTLA-4 blockade in lung cancer. Study-level points and caveats: Blood saw expansion of tumor-derived TCR clones after radiotherapy plus ipilimumab.

The CDR3 contains 14 residues. V lost 0 bases and J lost 3, with 7 bases in between. Germline assignment: CDR1 SGDLS and CDR2 YYNGEE. This table comes from immunoSEQ multiplex PCR, and its TCRdb copy is limited to in-frame clones, with some not included. The table shows about 80,000 clones, with roughly 86% occurring only once. This clone rates as medium-sized (0.01 to 0.1%). Its specificity is unknown. The receptor's source is a human donor with non-small cell lung cancer who had stable disease on radiotherapy plus ipilimumab. V is TRBV9 and J is TRBJ2-1, with D possibly being TRBD1 (6 bases). Material: peripheral blood, obtained from a patient treated with radiotherapy plus ipilimumab. CDR3 residues: CASSVGQDYNEQFF. CDR3 coding DNA: TGTGCCAGCAGCGTAGGACAGGACTACAATGAGCAGTTCTTC.